This record covers a single TCR beta chain. Its antigen remains undetermined. No base qualities exist here, and no much larger clone lies one base off it. The sample originates from a study of T cell changes during pregnancy in multiple sclerosis (dated by TCRdb to the late 2010s). Regarding the complete study: In women with multiple sclerosis, the researchers looked at how the T cell repertoire shifted as pregnancy progressed.

The CDR3 holds 15 amino acids from the cysteine to the phenylalanine. Only the CDR3 region is kept as DNA, spanning 45 bases read in frame from base 1. Trimmed from V: 0 bases; trimmed from J: 7 bases; junction bases lacking a gene match: 9. Sequences SGHRS (CDR1) and YFSETQ (CDR2) are obtained from the germline V gene. Library preparation employed the immunoSEQ multiplex PCR assay. TCRdb took this table from immuneACCESS and kept in-frame rearrangements with V and J called. Such tables lack part of the clones; where checked against another copy, unresolved V genes explain under half of the gap, and the rest is unexplained. This sample comprises some 52,000 clones, almost 95% of them detected only once. In total, the top ten clones hold less than 0.25% of the sample.

This sample comprised CD4+ T cells from peripheral blood mononuclear cells, obtained in the third trimester of pregnancy. The sequence joins TRBV5-1 to TRBJ2-7; TRBD1 matches 8 bases in the middle. This receptor was identified in a female donor with multiple sclerosis, enrolled in a pregnancy study. The CDR3 region: CASSLGQGALGEQYF. The nucleotide sequence is given as TGCGCCAGCAGCTTGGGGCAGGGGGCATTAGGGGAGCAGTACTTC.